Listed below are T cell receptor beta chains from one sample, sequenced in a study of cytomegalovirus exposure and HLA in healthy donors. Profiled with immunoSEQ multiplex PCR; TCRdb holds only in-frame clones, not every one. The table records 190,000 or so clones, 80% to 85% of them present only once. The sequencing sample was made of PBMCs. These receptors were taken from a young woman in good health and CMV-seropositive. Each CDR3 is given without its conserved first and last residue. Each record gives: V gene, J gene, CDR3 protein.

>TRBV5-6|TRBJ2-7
ASSLGGTAYEQY
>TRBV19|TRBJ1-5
ASSISLGQANQPQH
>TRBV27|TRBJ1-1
ASSYGPGQGRGPRWTEAF
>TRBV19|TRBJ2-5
ASRTSGVQETQY
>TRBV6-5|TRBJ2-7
ASSRDRGRTYEQY
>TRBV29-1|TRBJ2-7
SVSQIPPYEQY
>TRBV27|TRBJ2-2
ASSIIGTPNTGELF
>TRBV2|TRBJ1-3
ASSGTELRNTIY
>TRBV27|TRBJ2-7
ASSLKVGWTGSYEQY
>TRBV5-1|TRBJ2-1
ASGLVGSYNEQF
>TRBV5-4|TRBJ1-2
ASSPDVGGNYGYT
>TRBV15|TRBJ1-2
ATSIGLLANYGYT
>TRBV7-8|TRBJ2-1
ASSSMGVRGSSYNEQF
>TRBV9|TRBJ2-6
ASSGSPFSSIGANVLT
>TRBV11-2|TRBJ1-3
ASSLAPGNTIY
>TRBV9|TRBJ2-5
ASSPGGGILKTQY
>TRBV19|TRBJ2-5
ATTSGGQETQY
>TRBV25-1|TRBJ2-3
ASRRSHADTQY
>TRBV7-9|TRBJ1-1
ASTFVRGPAF
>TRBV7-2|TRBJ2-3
ASRRGGEGQY
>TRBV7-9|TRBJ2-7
ASSESPPGAVVGSYEQY
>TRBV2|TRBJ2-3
ASSEQVAGGTDTQY
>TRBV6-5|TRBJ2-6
ASSYLGATGANVLT
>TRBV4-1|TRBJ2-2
ASTGLAGGPRELF
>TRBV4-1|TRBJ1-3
ASRTQESSGNTIY
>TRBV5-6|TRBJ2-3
ASSRKRTDRTDTQY
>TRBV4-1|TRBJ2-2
ASSSRLAENTGELF
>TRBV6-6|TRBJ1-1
ASSYRSGIEAF
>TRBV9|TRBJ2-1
ASSVVGVSYNEQF
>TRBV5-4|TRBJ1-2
ASSQFQGGGYT
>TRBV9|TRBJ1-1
ASSNRVGEAF
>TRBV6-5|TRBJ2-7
ASSYNRGYDEQY
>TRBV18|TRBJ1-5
ASSPTGSPIEPQH
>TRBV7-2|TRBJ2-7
ASSRDSSYEQY
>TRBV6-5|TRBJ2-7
ASTSGGREQY
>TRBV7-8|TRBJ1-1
ASSLMRQLNTEAF
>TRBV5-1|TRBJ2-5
ASSLGQGNSETQY
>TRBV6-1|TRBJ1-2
ASSWTGGISRGYT
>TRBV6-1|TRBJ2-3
ATLSVHTDTQY
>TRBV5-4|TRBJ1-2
ASSITGTGIYGYT
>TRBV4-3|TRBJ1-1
ASSQSGTMNTEAF
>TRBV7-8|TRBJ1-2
ASSPRIPDRGMGYT
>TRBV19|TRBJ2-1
ASSISLAGNEQF
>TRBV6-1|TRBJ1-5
ASSGSGTGSRLVFQPQH